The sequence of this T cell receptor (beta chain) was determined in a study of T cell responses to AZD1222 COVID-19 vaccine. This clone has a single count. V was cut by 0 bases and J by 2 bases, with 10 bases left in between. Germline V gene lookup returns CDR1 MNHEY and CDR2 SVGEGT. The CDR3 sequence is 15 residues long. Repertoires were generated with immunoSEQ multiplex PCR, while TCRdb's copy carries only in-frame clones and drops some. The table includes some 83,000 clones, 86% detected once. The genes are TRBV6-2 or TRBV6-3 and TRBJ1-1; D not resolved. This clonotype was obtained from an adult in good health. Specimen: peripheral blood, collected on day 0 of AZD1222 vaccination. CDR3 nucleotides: TGTGCCAGCAGTTACTCGTTCAGCCTAAACACTGAAGCTTTCTTT. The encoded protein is CASSYSFSLNTEAFF.